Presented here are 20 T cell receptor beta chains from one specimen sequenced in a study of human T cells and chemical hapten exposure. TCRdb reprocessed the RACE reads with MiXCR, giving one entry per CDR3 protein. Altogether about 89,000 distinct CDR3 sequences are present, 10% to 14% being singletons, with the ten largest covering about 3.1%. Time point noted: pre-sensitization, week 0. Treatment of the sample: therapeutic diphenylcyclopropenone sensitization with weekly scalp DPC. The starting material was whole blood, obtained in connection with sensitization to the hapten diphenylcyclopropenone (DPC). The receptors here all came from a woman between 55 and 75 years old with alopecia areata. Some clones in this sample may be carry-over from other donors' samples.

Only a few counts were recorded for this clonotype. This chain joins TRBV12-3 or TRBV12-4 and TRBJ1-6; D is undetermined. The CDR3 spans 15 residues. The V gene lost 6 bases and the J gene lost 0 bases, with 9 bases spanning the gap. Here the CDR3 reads CASSEISSYNSPLHF. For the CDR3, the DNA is TGTGCCAGCAGCGAAATAAGCTCCTATAATTCACCCCTCCACTTT.

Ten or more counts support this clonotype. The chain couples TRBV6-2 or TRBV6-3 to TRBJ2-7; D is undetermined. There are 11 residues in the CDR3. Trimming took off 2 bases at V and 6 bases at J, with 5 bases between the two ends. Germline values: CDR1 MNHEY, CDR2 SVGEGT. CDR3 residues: CASSYQVEQYF. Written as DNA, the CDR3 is TGTGCCAGCAGTTACCAGGTCGAGCAGTACTTC.

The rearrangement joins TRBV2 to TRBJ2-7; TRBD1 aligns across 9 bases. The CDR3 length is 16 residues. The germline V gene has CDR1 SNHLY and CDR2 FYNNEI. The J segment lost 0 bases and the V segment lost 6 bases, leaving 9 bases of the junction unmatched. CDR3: CASSGLTGGSSYEQYF. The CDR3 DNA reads TGTGCCAGCAGCGGACTGACAGGGGGAAGCTCCTACGAGCAGTACTTC.

CDR3 sequence reads: CAYQTGSSGANVLTF. The CDR3 region has the DNA TGTGCCTATCAAACAGGGAGCTCTGGGGCCAACGTCCTGACTTTC. The chain has TRBV30 and TRBJ2-6; D possibly corresponds to TRBD1 (6 bases). V lost 7 bases, J lost 0 bases, and 13 bases lay in between. CDR1 is GTSNPN, CDR2 SVGIG, per germline (reference sequence). CDR3 length: 15 amino acids.

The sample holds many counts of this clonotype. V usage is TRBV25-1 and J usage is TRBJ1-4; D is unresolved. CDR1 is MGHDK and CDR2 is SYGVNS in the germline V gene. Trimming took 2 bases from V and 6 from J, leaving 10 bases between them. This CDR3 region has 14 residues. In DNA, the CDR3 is TGTGCCAGCAGTGAAAACAGCGGATATGAAAAACTGTTTTTT. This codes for CASSENSGYEKLFF.

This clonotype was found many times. CDR3 coding DNA: TGCGCCAGCAGCCCCCCGGGACAGGGAACGCAGACCCAGTACTTC. This gives the protein CASSPPGQGTQTQYF. The chain is built from TRBV5-1 and TRBJ2-5, with TRBD1 matching 9 bases. Trimming removed 4 bases from V and 6 bases from J; junction bases left unmatched: 10. Germline-derived CDR1 and CDR2 are SGHRS and YFSETQ. The CDR3 is 15 residues long.

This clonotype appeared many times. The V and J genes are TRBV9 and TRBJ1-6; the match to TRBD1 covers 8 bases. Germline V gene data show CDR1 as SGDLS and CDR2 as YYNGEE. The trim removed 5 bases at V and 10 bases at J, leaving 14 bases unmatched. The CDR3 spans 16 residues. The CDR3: CASSTGGGSGRSPLHF. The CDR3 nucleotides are TGTGCCAGCAGTACAGGGGGTGGCAGCGGACGGTCACCCCTCCACTTT.

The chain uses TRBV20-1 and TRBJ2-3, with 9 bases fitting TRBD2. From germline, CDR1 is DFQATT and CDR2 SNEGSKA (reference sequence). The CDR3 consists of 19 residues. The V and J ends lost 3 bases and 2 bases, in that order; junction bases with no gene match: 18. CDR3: CSASGGRDRLAATTDTQYF. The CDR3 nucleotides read TGCAGTGCTAGCGGGGGGAGGGATCGACTAGCGGCGACCACAGATACGCAGTATTTT.

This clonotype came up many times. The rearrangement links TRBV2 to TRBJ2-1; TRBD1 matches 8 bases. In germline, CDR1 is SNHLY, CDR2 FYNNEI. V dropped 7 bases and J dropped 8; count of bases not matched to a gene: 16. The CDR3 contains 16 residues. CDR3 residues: CASTPGGQGPRDEQFF. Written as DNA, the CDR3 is TGTGCCAGCACCCCCGGCGGACAGGGTCCGAGGGATGAGCAGTTCTTC.

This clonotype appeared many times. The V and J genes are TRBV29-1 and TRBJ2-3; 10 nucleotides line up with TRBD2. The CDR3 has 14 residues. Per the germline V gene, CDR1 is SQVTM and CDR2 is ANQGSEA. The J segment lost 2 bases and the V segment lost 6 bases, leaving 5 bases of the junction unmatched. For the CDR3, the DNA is TGCAGCGTCCTAGCGGGGGTTGTCACAGATACGCAGTATTTT. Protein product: CSVLAGVVTDTQYF.

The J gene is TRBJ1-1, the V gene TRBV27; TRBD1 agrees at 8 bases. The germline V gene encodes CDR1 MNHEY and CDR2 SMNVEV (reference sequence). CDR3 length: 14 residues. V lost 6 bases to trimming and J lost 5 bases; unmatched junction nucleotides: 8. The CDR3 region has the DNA TGTGCCAGCAGCTCTAGACAGGGGAGGACTGAAGCTTTCTTT. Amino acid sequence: CASSSRQGRTEAFF.

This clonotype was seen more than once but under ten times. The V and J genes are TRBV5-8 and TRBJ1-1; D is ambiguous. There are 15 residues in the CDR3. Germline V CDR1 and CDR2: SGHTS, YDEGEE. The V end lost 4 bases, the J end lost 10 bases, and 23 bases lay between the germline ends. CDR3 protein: CASSLDSSSLLRAFF. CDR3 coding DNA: TGTGCCAGCAGCCTTGATTCCAGTTCCTTGTTAAGAGCTTTCTTT.

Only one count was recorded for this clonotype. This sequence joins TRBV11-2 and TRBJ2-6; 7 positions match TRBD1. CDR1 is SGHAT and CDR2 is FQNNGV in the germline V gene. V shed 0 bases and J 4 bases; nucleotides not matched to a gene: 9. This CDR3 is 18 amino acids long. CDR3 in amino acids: CASSLDAPRGRGANVLTF. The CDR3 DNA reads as TGTGCCAGCAGCTTAGACGCCCCTAGGGGGCGAGGGGCCAACGTCCTGACTTTC.

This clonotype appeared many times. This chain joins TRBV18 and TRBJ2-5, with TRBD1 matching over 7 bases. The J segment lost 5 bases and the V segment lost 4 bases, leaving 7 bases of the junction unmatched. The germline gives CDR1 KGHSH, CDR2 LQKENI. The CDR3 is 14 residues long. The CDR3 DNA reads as TGTGCCAGCTCACGGGACAGCGTTTCGGAGACCCAGTACTTC. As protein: CASSRDSVSETQYF.

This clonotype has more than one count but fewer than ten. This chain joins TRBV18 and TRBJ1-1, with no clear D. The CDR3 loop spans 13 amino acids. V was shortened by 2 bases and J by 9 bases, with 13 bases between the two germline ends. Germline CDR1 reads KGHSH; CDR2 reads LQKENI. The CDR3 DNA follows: TGTGCCAGCTCACCAGACGGGGTTCGCCAAGCTTTCTTT. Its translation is CASSPDGVRQAFF.

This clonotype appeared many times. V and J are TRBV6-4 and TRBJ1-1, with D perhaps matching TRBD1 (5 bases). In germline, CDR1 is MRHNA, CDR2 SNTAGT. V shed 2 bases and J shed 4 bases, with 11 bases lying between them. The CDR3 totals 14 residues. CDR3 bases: TGTGCCAGCAGTGACGGGGACGGCTCCACTGAAGCTTTCTTT. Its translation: CASSDGDGSTEAFF.

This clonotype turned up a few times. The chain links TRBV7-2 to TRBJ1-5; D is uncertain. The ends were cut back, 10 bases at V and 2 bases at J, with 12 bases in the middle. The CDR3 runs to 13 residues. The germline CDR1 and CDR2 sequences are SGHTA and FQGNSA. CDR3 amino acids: CATRREGNQPQHF. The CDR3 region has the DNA TGTGCCACCAGGCGGGAGGGCAATCAGCCCCAGCATTTT.

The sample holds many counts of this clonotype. The chain's CDR3 is CASSLAIAREQFF. CDR3 nucleotides: TGCGCCAGCAGCTTGGCTATAGCGCGGGAGCAGTTCTTC. The chain carries TRBV5-1 and TRBJ2-1; TRBD2 might be the D (5 bases). This CDR3 has 13 residues. With 0 bases removed from V and 10 bases from J, the gap between germline ends came to 11 bases. Germline CDR1 SGHRS, CDR2 YFSETQ.

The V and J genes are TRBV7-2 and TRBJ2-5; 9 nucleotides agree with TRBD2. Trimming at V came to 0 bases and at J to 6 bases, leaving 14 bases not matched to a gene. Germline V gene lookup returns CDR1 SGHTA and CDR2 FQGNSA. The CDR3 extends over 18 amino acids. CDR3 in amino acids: CASSLASWQRGAAQTQYF. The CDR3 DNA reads TGTGCCAGCAGCTTAGCGTCGTGGCAGCGGGGGGCCGCGCAGACCCAGTACTTC.

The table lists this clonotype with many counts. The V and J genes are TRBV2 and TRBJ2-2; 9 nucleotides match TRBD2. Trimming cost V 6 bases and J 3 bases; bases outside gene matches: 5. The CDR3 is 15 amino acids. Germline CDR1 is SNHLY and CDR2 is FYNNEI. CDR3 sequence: CASRGLAWDTGELFF. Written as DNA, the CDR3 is TGTGCCAGCAGGGGACTAGCATGGGACACCGGGGAGCTGTTTTTT.